This T cell receptor (beta chain) derives from a study of blood T cells in healthy people across ages. Broader study findings: Expanded clonotype changes were possibly confounded by unknown donor CMV status.

Together with a sample-barcoded 5' primer, a J-beta primer mix was included in a second PCR lasting about 6 to 11 cycles. In TCRdb, the 5' RACE reads were re-called with MiXCR into one record per CDR3 protein. In the table there are about 510,000 distinct CDR3 sequences, about 29% of which are singletons. Losses at the gene ends were 3 bases for V and 5 bases for J; bases not matched to a gene: 17. The CDR3 length is 18 residues. In germline, CDR1 is SGHTA, CDR2 FQGNSA. Concerning this clonotype itself: Its target is unknown.

These same data were also listed under a study on T cells of mothers and their children.

The chain couples TRBV7-2 to TRBJ2-5, with 8 bases aligning to TRBD1. The sequenced material came from blood. The source is a boy younger than 10 in good health. This chain's CDR3 is CASSFQSAGTGRQETQYF. As DNA, the CDR3 is TGTGCCAGCAGCTTTCAGTCCGCTGGGACAGGTCGGCAGGAGACCCAGTACTTC.